The 17 T cell receptor beta chains presented below share a single source sample, sequenced in a study of blood T cell repertoires in COVID-19. TCRdb keeps only in-frame clones here, not all; method: immunoSEQ multiplex PCR. The table has 140,000 to 150,000 clones, more than 75% seen once. Sequenced input: PBMCs or T cells enriched from blood (not recorded which). These receptors originate from a man between 60 and 75 years old who had recovered from COVID-19.

The chain links TRBV29-1 to TRBJ2-7, with 7 bases aligning to TRBD2. The CDR3 is 14 residues long. Germline CDR1 and CDR2: SQVTM and ANQGSEA. With 4 bases clipped from V and 0 bases from J, the junction kept 6 bases outside the gene matches. The DNA of the CDR3 is TGCAGCGTTGCCCTAGGCGGGAGCTCCTACGAGCAGTACTTC. Translated, it gives CSVALGGSSYEQYF.

The chain recombines TRBV11-2 with TRBJ2-7; perhaps TRBD2 as D (6 bases). CDR1 and CDR2 (germline): SGHAT, FQNNGV. CDR3 length: 13 residues. Trimming removed 2 bases from V and 9 bases from J, with 14 bases in between. As DNA, the CDR3 is TGTGCCAGCAGCTTACTAGGCGGGGAGTCGCAGTACTTC. Translated: CASSLLGGESQYF.

The chain's CDR3 is CASSTKLGHPKAFF. DNA for the CDR3: TGTGCCAGTAGTACCAAGCTGGGACACCCGAAAGCTTTCTTT. This sequence joins TRBV19 and TRBJ1-1, with D maybe TRBD1 (6 bases). CDR3 size: 14 residues. Between the trimmed V and J ends, which lost 4 bases and 9 bases, there was a span of 18 bases. The germline V gene encodes CDR1 LNHDA and CDR2 SQIVND (reference sequence).

CDR3 in DNA: TGCGCCAGCAGCTTGGATCAGGTGAAGCAGTTCTTC. It codes for CASSLDQVKQFF. The J gene is TRBJ2-1, the V gene TRBV5-1; D uncertain. Per the germline V gene, CDR1 is SGHRS and CDR2 is YFSETQ. The CDR3 loop spans 12 amino acids. V lost 0 bases and J lost 11, with 9 bases in between.

This chain connects TRBV2 to TRBJ1-2; 8 nucleotides line up with TRBD1. Germline loops: CDR1 SNHLY, CDR2 FYNNEI. J lost 5 bases, V lost 6 bases, and 5 bases had no gene match. CDR3 length equals 13 residues. The CDR3 loop reads CASSPTGVYGYTF. DNA for the CDR3: TGTGCCAGCAGCCCGACAGGGGTTTATGGCTACACCTTC. The whole variable domain, filled in from reference TRBV2 and TRBJ1-2, reads EPEVTQTPSHQVTQMGQEVILRCVPISNHLYFYWYRQILGQKVEFLVSFYNNEISEKSEIFDDQFSVERPDGSNFTLKIRSTKLEDSAMYFCASSPTGVYGYTFGSGTRLTVV.

The chain carries TRBV19 and TRBJ2-7, with TRBD2 matching over 12 bases. Germline-derived CDR1 and CDR2 are LNHDA and SQIVND (reference sequence). This CDR3 comprises 16 residues. Trimming cost V 4 bases and J 1 base; bases outside gene matches: 5. The CDR3 reads CASSTSLAGGSYEQYF. The DNA for the CDR3 is TGTGCCAGTAGTACTTCTCTAGCGGGAGGGTCCTACGAGCAGTACTTC.

The genes are TRBV24-1 and TRBJ1-2, with D hard to call. Trimming removed 4 bases from V and 0 bases from J, with 14 bases in between. This CDR3 spans 16 amino acids. CDR1 KGHDR and CDR2 SFDVKD come from the germline V gene. The CDR3 reads CATSDARGASNYGYTF. CDR3 bases: TGTGCCACCAGTGACGCCCGAGGAGCATCTAACTATGGCTACACCTTC.

The chain joins TRBV7-8 to TRBJ2-2, with TRBD1 matching 8 bases. J lost 6 bases, V lost 5 bases, and 5 bases had no gene match. The CDR3 extends over 14 amino acids. Germline values: CDR1 SGHVS, CDR2 FQNEAQ. This chain's CDR3 is CASSLQGGPGELFF. CDR3 bases: TGTGCCAGCAGCCTACAGGGGGGCCCCGGGGAGCTGTTTTTT.

The chain uses TRBV18 and TRBJ1-3; no reliable D call. The CDR3 has 14 amino acids. From germline, CDR1 is KGHSH and CDR2 LQKENI. V lost 9 bases and J lost 2, with 14 bases in between. CDR3 in DNA: TGTGCCAGTTTACCCCCCGAGGCTGGAAACACCATATATTTT. Its translation is CASLPPEAGNTIYF.

The chain combines TRBV9 with TRBJ1-6, with no clear D. Germline V gene sequence: CDR1 SGDLS, CDR2 YYNGEE. V dropped 3 bases and J dropped 9 bases, with 16 bases sitting between them. The CDR3 covers 15 residues. Written as DNA, the CDR3 is TGTGCCAGCAGCGCACCGGAGGGCCTTTCTTCACCCCTCCACTTT. This encodes CASSAPEGLSSPLHF.

The chain uses TRBV28 and TRBJ2-2, with D perhaps TRBD1 (5 bases). V lost 6 bases and J 6 bases, leaving 11 bases between the germline ends. Germline CDR1 is MDHEN and CDR2 is SYDVKM. This CDR3 contains 13 residues. The CDR3 loop reads CASSRAGAGELFF. CDR3 DNA: TGTGCCAGCAGCAGGGCCGGAGCCGGGGAGCTGTTTTTT. Filled out from reference TRBV28 and TRBJ2-2, the complete variable domain reads DVKVTQSSRYLVKRTGEKVFLECVQDMDHENMFWYRQDPGLGLRLIYFSYDVKMKEKGDIPEGYSVSREKKERFSLILESASTNQTSMYLCASSRAGAGELFFGEGSRLTVL.

The chain is built from TRBV6-5 and TRBJ1-2, with D perhaps TRBD1 (5 bases). Germline V gives CDR1 MNHEY, CDR2 SVGAGI. With 1 base removed from V and 5 bases from J, the gap between germline ends came to 14 bases. There are 15 residues in the CDR3. The CDR3 DNA follows: TGTGCCAGCAGTTACTTGGGGAGGACAAATTATGGCTACACCTTC. Its translation is CASSYLGRTNYGYTF.

This clone appeared once. The V gene is TRBV12-3 or TRBV12-4, the J gene TRBJ1-1; D remains unclear. The V end lost 8 bases, the J end lost 2 bases, and 12 bases lay between the germline ends. The CDR3 loop spans 13 amino acids. This CDR3 reads CASWERLNTEAFF. The DNA for the CDR3 is TGTGCCAGCTGGGAGCGGCTCAACACTGAAGCTTTCTTT.

CDR3 coding DNA: TGTGCCAGCAGGAGGACAGGGGACAATCAGCCCCAGCATTTT. Protein: CASRRTGDNQPQHF. The rearrangement uses TRBV28 and TRBJ1-5; 9 bases match TRBD1. From germline, CDR1 is MDHEN and CDR2 SYDVKM. The CDR3 sequence is 14 residues long. J gave up 3 bases and V 6 bases, and 3 bases lay outside the gene matches.

The chain recombines TRBV3-1 (or the pseudogene TRBV3-2) with TRBJ2-5; the match to TRBD1 covers 10 bases. Losses at the gene ends were 2 bases for V and 2 bases for J; bases not matched to a gene: 8. The germline CDR1 and CDR2 sequences are LGHDT and YNNKEL (reference sequence). This CDR3 region has 17 residues. The CDR3 bases are TGTGCCAGCAGCCAAACTTTGCCGGGACAGGGGCAAGAGACCCAGTACTTC. It specifies CASSQTLPGQGQETQYF.

This clone was observed a handful of times. V gene TRBV12-2 combines with J gene TRBJ2-1; the table's D call, TRBD2, was not checked against the DNA. TRBV12-2 is designated a pseudogene. The CDR3 runs to 14 residues. CDR3 nucleotide sequence: TGTGCAAGTCGCCTCCTGCTAGCTCACAATGAGCAGTTCTTC. Residues: CASRLLLAHNEQFF.

This clone was observed a single time. The chain is built from TRBV7-9 and TRBJ2-5; D not certain. V gave up 4 bases and J gave up 12 bases, with 15 bases separating them. The length of the CDR3 is 12 residues. From germline, CDR1 is SEHNR and CDR2 FQNEAQ (reference sequence). The CDR3 DNA follows: TGTGCCAGCAGCTCAACCAGCCTAGTAGAGTACTTC. Translating gives CASSSTSLVEYF.